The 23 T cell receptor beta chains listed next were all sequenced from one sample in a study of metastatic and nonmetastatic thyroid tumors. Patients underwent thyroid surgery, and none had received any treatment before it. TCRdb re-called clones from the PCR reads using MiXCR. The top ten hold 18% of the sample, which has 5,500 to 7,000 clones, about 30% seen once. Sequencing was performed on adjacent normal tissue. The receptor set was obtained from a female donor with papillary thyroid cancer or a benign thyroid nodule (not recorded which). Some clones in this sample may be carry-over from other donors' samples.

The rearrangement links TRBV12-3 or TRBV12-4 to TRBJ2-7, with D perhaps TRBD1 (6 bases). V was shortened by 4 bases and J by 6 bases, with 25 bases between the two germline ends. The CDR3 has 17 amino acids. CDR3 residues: CASSSPLRQAAEGEQYF. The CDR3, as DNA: TGTGCCAGCAGTTCCCCCCTCAGACAGGCGGCTGAAGGCGAGCAGTACTTC.

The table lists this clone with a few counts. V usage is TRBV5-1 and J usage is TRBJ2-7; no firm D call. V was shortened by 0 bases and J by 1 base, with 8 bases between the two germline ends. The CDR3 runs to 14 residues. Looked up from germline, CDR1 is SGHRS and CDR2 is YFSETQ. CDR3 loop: CASSLEAGSYEQYF. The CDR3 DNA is TGCGCCAGCAGCTTGGAGGCCGGTTCCTACGAGCAGTACTTC.

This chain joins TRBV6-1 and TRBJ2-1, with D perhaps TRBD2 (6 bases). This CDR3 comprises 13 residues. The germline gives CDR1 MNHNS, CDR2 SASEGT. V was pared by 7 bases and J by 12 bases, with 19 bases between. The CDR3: CASTPGLEEVQFF. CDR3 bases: TGTGCCAGCACCCCGGGACTTGAGGAAGTGCAGTTCTTC.

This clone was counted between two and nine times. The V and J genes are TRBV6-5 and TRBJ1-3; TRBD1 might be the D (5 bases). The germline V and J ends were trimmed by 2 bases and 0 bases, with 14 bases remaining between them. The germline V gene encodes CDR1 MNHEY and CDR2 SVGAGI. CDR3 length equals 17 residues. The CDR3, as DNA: TGTGCCAGCAGTTACGGGGAGGGAGGGGTCTCTGGAAACACCATATATTTT. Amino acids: CASSYGEGGVSGNTIYF.

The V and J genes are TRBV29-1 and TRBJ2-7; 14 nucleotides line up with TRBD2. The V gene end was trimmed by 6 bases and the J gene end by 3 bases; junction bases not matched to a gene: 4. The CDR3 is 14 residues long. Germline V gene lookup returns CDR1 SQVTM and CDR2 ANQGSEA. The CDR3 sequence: CSVGGTSGSYEQYF. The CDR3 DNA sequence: TGCAGCGTGGGAGGGACTAGCGGGAGCTACGAGCAGTACTTC.

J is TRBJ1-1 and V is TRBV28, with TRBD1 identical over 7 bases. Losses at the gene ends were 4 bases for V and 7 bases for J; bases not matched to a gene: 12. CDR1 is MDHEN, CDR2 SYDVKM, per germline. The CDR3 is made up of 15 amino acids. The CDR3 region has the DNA TGTGCCAGCAGTTCCCCGGCTCTGAGACAGGGTGAAGCTTTCTTT. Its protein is CASSSPALRQGEAFF.

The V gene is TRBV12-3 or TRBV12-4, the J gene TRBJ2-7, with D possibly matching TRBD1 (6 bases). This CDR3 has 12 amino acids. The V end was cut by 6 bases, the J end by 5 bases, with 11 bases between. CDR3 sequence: CASRQGEDEQYF. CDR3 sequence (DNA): TGTGCCAGCAGACAGGGAGAAGACGAGCAGTACTTC.

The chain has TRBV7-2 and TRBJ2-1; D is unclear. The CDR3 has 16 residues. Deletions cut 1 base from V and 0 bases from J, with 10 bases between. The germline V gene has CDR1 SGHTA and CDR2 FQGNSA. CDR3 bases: TGTGCCAGCAGCTTAGAGGCAAGCCTCTCCTACAATGAGCAGTTCTTC. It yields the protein CASSLEASLSYNEQFF. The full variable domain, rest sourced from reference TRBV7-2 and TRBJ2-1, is GAGVSQSPSNKVTEKGKDVELRCDPISGHTALYWYRQSLGQGLEFLIYFQGNSAPDKSGLPSDRFSAERTGGSVSTLTIQRTQQEDSAVYLCASSLEASLSYNEQFFGPGTRLTVL.

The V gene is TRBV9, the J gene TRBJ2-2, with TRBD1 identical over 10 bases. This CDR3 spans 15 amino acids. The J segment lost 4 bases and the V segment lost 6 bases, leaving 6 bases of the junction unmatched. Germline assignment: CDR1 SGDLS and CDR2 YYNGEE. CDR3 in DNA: TGTGCCAGCACCGGGACAGGGGATGGCACCGGGGAGCTGTTTTTT. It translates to CASTGTGDGTGELFF.

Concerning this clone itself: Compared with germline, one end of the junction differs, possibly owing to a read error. Here the CDR3 reads CASSEQWEKNGYAF. The CDR3 region has the DNA TGTGCCAGCAGTGAGCAGTGGGAAAAAAATGGCTACGCCTTC. The chain uses TRBV6-1 and TRBJ1-2; D not certain. The CDR3 length is 14 residues. Germline V gives CDR1 MNHNS, CDR2 SASEGT.

The CDR3: CASSLRGGQFF. The CDR3 region has the DNA TGTGCCAGCAGTTTACGGGGGGGACAGTTCTTC. The gene calls are TRBV12-3 or TRBV12-4 and TRBJ2-1; 8 nucleotides line up with TRBD2. The CDR3 sequence is 11 residues long. V lost 2 bases and J lost 13; bases outside the gene matches: 1.

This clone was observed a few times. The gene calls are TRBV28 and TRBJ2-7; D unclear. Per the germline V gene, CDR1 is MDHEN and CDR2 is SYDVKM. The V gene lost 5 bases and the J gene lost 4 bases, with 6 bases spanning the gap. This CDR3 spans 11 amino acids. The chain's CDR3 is CASSTAYEQYF. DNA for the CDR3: TGTGCCAGCAGTACAGCGTACGAGCAGTACTTC.

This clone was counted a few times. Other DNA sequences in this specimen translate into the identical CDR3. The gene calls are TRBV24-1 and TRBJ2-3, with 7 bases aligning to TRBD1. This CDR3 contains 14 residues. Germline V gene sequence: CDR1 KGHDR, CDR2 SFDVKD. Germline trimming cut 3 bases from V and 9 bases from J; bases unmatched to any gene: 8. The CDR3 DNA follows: TGTGCCACCAGTGATGCCGGGCAGGGGGACACGCAGTATTTT. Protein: CATSDAGQGDTQYF.

The CDR3 nucleotides are TGCAGTTGCAATAGTGGGGACCATAGCAATCAGCCCCAGCATTTT. It codes for CSCNSGDHSNQPQHF. This chain links TRBV20-1 with TRBJ1-5; TRBD1 is a possible D gene (5 bases). The V end was cut by 8 bases, the J end by 0 bases, with 17 bases between. The germline V gene has CDR1 DFQATT and CDR2 SNEGSKA (reference sequence). CDR3 length equals 15 residues.

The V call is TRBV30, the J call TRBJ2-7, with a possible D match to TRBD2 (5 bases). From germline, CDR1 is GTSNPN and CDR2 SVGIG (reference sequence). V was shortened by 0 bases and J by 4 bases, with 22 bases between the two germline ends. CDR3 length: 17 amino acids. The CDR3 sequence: CAWSVLSEGQGRYEQYV. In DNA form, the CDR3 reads TGTGCCTGGAGTGTCCTGTCTGAGGGCCAAGGACGATACGAGCAGTACGTC.

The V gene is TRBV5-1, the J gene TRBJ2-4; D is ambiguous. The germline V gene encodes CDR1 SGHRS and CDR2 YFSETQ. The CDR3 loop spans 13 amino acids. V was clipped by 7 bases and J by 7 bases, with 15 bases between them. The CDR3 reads CASGRTDGNIQYF. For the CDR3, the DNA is TGCGCCAGCGGTAGGACGGACGGTAACATTCAGTACTTC. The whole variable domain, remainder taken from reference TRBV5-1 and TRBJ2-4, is KAGVTQTPRYLIKTRGQQVTLSCSPISGHRSVSWYQQTPGQGLQFLFEYFSETQRNKGNFPGRFSGRQFSNSRSEMNVSTLELGDSALYLCASGRTDGNIQYFGAGTRLSVL.

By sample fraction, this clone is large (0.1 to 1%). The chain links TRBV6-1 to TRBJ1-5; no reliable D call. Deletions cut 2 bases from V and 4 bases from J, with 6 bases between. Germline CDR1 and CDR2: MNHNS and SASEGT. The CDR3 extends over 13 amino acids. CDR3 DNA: TGTGCCAGCAGTGAATTCAGGAATCAGCCCCAGCATTTT. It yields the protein CASSEFRNQPQHF.

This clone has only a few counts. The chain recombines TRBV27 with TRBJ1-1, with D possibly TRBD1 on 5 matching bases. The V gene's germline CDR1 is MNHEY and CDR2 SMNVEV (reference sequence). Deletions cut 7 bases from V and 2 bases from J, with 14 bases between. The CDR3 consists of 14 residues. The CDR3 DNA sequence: TGTGCCAGCATTTTTTCAGGGAGAAACACTGAAGCTTTCTTT. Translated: CASIFSGRNTEAFF.

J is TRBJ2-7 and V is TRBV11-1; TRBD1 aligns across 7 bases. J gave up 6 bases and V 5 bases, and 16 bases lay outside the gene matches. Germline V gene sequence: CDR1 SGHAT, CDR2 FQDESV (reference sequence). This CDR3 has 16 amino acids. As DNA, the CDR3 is TGTGCCAGCAGCCCAGACAGGGTAGGGTTAGGGAGCGAGCAGTACTTC. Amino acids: CASSPDRVGLGSEQYF.

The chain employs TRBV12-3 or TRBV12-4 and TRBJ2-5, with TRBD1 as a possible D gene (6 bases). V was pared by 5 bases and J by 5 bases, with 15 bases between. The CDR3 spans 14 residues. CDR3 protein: CASSPEGVWETQYF. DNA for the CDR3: TGTGCCAGCAGTCCCGAGGGGGTTTGGGAGACCCAGTACTTC.

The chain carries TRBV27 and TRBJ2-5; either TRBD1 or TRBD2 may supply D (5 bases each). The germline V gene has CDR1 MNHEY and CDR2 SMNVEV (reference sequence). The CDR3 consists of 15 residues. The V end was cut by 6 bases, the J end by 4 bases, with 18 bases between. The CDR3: CASSFSFTGRETQYF. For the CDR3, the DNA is TGTGCCAGCAGCTTTTCCTTTACGGGGCGAGAGACCCAGTACTTC.

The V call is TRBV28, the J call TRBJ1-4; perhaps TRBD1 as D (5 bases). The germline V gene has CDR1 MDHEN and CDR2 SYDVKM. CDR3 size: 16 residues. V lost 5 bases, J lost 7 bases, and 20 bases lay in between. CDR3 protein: CASSPSYGRGSEKLFF. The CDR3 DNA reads TGTGCCAGCAGTCCTTCCTACGGTCGGGGCAGTGAAAAACTGTTTTTT.

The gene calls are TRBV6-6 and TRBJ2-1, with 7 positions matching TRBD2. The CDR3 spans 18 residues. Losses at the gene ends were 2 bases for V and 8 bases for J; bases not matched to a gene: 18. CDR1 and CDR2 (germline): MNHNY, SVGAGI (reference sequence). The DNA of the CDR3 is TGTGCCAGCAGTTACGGTTTAAGGGGCGGGAGAAAAGCTCATGAGCAGTTCTTC. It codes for CASSYGLRGGRKAHEQFF.